The rows below give T cell receptor beta chains drawn from one sample of a study of control samples from healthy donors and cancer patients. Repertoires were generated with immunoSEQ multiplex PCR, while TCRdb's copy carries only in-frame clones and drops some. The repertoire holds 45,000 to 60,000 clones, with about 95% as singletons. Sample: blood. Receptor source: a young man in good health. CDR3s leave out the opening cysteine and the closing phenylalanine or tryptophan.

j_call v_call cdr3_aa
TRBJ1-1 TRBV10-3 AIRGTGETEAF
TRBJ1-1 TRBV19 ASSPNLGSTEAF
TRBJ2-7 TRBV28 ASSLISGLEQY
TRBJ1-3 TRBV6-5 ASSRHREHTIY
TRBJ2-1 TRBV11-3 ASSQRGGGQVYNEQF
TRBJ1-3 TRBV28 ASIKGAGNTIY
TRBJ1-1 TRBV10-3 AISERVGRGNTEAF
TRBJ2-2 TRBV28 ASSSFLGLAGGPTNTGELF
TRBJ2-3 TRBV7-2 ASSLSRPQGTQY
TRBJ1-1 TRBV3-1/TRBV3-2 ASSQAGSEAF
TRBJ1-2 TRBV10-3 AIRIQGLRGMNYGYT
TRBJ1-1 TRBV3-1/TRBV3-2 ASSQVQGGRTEAF
TRBJ2-1 TRBV27 ASSPRSNDEQF
TRBJ1-6 TRBV2 ASPQGGYNSPLH
TRBJ1-6 TRBV30 AWSVAGALADSYNSPLH
TRBJ2-7 TRBV28 ASSSTGGTYEQY
TRBJ2-7 TRBV3-1/TRBV3-2 ASSQGGGVLYEQY
TRBJ1-2 TRBV4-1 ASSQDGRKGYGYT
TRBJ1-2 TRBV12-3/TRBV12-4 ASSFPGKGYT
TRBJ2-3 TRBV7-9 ASSPGRAGTASTDTQY
TRBJ2-1 TRBV19 ASSAHLLVPNEQF
TRBJ2-5 TRBV20-1 SASFSGGQTQY
TRBJ2-3 TRBV2 AGGQGQGTQY
TRBJ1-5 TRBV6-2/TRBV6-3 ASSWQKTQH
TRBJ1-2 TRBV6-1 ASSEAPIVDWGYT
TRBJ2-3 TRBV9 ASSIPGDLTDTQY